Listed below are T cell receptor beta chains from one sample, sequenced in a study of blood T cell repertoires in COVID-19. Using immunoSEQ multiplex PCR, the repertoire was profiled, and TCRdb retains in-frame clones only, with some absent. Found here are roughly 250,000 clones, about nine tenths of them singletons; the top ten hold more than 5%. The sample comprised PBMCs or T cells enriched from blood (not recorded which). The source is a woman in her thirties with acute COVID-19. Both conserved end residues are part of each CDR3. D genes are given only for firm matches. Expanded clones are given a class, and other clones once, few, many or no size at all.

d_call,v_call,j_call,clone_size,cdr3_aa,cdr3_nt
.,TRBV30,TRBJ1-3,.,CAWIEAPGNTIYF,TGTGCCTGGATTGAAGCTCCTGGAAACACCATATATTTT
.,TRBV13,TRBJ1-5,once,CASSLGDFTGNQPQHF,TGTGCCAGCAGCTTGGGCGATTTCACAGGGAATCAGCCCCAGCATTTT
.,TRBV5-8,TRBJ2-7,.,CASSLDSPYEQYF,TGTGCCAGCAGCTTGGACAGTCCCTACGAGCAGTACTTC
.,TRBV7-6,TRBJ2-7,.,CASSLAAQGISKQYF,TGTGCCAGCAGCTTAGCTGCGCAGGGAATATCCAAGCAGTACTTC
.,TRBV1,TRBJ1-1,.,CTSTGCTEAFF,TGCACCAGCACCGGTTGCACTGAAGCTTTCTTT
.,TRBV9,TRBJ2-5,.,CASSVGTGYLQETQYF,TGTGCCAGCAGCGTAGGAACAGGGTACCTTCAAGAGACCCAGTACTTC
.,TRBV28,TRBJ2-7,once,CASSFSGMGYYEQYF,TGTGCCAGCAGTTTTTCAGGGATGGGTTACTACGAGCAGTACTTC
.,TRBV7-9,TRBJ1-3,.,CASSPLVGNTIYF,TGTGCCAGCAGCCCCCTAGTAGGAAACACCATATATTTT
.,TRBV9,TRBJ2-1,.,CASSVGVRGGPYNEQFF,TGTGCCAGCAGCGTAGGGGTAAGGGGGGGCCCCTACAATGAGCAGTTCTTC
.,TRBV5-1,TRBJ2-7,once,CASSPLVTGRTSYEQYF,TGCGCCAGCAGCCCACTTGTGACAGGTCGCACCTCCTACGAGCAGTACTTC
TRBD1,TRBV6-5,TRBJ2-7,.,CASATGTGHYEQYF,TGTGCCAGCGCCACCGGGACAGGACACTACGAGCAGTACTTC
.,TRBV19,TRBJ1-6,once,CASSKESTGYNSPLHF,TGTGCCAGTAGTAAGGAGAGCACTGGATATAATTCACCCCTCCACTTT
.,TRBV7-2,TRBJ2-4,.,CASSLSSGVGKNIQYF,TGTGCCAGCAGCTTATCCTCAGGGGTGGGCAAAAACATTCAGTACTTC
.,TRBV5-6,TRBJ1-1,.,CASSLARGAEAFF,TGTGCCAGCAGCTTGGCCCGGGGAGCTGAAGCTTTCTTT
.,TRBV11-3,TRBJ2-5,.,CASSKHQGLLQETQYF,TGTGCCAGCAGCAAGCACCAAGGACTACTCCAAGAGACCCAGTACTTC
TRBD2,TRBV11-2,TRBJ2-7,.,CASSSRALIAGGPSYEQYF,TGTGCCAGCAGCTCTAGGGCTCTCATAGCGGGGGGCCCCTCCTACGAGCAGTACTTC
TRBD2,TRBV5-6,TRBJ2-7,.,CASSLSSGTPFREQYF,TGTGCCAGCAGCTTGTCTAGCGGGACTCCATTCAGAGAGCAGTACTTC
.,TRBV19,TRBJ2-2,.,CASSIRGQGGELFF,TGTGCCAGTAGTATTAGGGGCCAGGGCGGGGAGCTGTTTTTT
TRBD1,TRBV9,TRBJ1-1,.,CASSVDRGPEAFF,TGTGCCAGCAGCGTCGACAGGGGGCCTGAAGCTTTCTTT
TRBD2,TRBV7-6,TRBJ2-2,.,CASSLAPGTSGVTGELFF,TGTGCCAGCAGCTTAGCTCCCGGGACTAGCGGGGTCACCGGGGAGCTGTTTTTT
.,TRBV18,TRBJ2-7,.,CASSPRAGSFYEQYF,TGTGCCAGCTCACCACGGGCGGGAAGCTTCTACGAGCAGTACTTC
TRBD1,TRBV12-3/TRBV12-4,TRBJ1-6,.,CASSTSTGSPLHF,TGTGCCAGCAGTACCTCGACAGGGTCACCCCTCCACTTT
.,TRBV28,TRBJ1-3,.,CASSPPSGSGNTIYF,TGTGCCAGCAGTCCGCCCAGCGGCTCTGGAAACACCATATATTTT
TRBD1,TRBV4-3,TRBJ1-1,.,CASSQDKGGRAFF,TGCGCCAGCAGCCAAGATAAAGGGGGCCGGGCTTTCTTT
.,TRBV5-4,TRBJ2-2,.,CASSWPGQPNTGELFF,TGTGCCAGCAGCTGGCCGGGACAACCGAACACCGGGGAGCTGTTTTTT
.,TRBV7-8,TRBJ1-4,.,CASSRGGDEKLFF,TGTGCCAGCAGCCGTGGGGGGGACGAAAAACTGTTTTTT
TRBD2,TRBV28,TRBJ2-7,.,CASSLASGGQYEQYF,TGTGCCAGCAGTTTAGCTAGCGGGGGGCAATACGAGCAGTACTTC
TRBD1,TRBV28,TRBJ1-2,.,CASRSGDRDYGYTF,TGTGCCAGCAGATCGGGGGACAGGGACTATGGCTACACCTTC
.,TRBV19,TRBJ1-2,once,CASQGLSGGYTF,TGTGCCAGTCAGGGACTGTCGGGCGGCTACACCTTC
TRBD1,TRBV7-8,TRBJ1-2,.,CASSIGQGVDGYTF,TGTGCCAGCAGCATAGGGCAGGGGGTTGATGGCTACACCTTC
TRBD2,TRBV7-3,TRBJ2-7,.,CASSYSLADSYEQYF,TGTGCCAGCAGCTATAGCCTAGCGGACTCCTACGAGCAGTACTTC
.,TRBV28,TRBJ1-2,.,CASSLSSQGINGYTF,TGTGCCAGCAGTTTAAGCTCACAGGGTATAAATGGCTACACCTTC
.,TRBV5-5,TRBJ1-2,.,CASSLVREVPYGYTF,TGTGCCAGCAGCTTGGTCAGGGAGGTTCCCTATGGCTACACCTTC
.,TRBV6-1,TRBJ2-7,.,CASSELSYEQYF,TGTGCCAGCAGTGAACTAAGCTACGAGCAGTACTTC
.,TRBV9,TRBJ2-6,.,CASSPPGPGANVLTF,TGTGCCAGCAGCCCTCCGGGTCCTGGGGCCAACGTCCTGACTTTC
.,TRBV19,TRBJ2-7,.,CASTEQGSYEQYF,TGTGCCAGTACCGAACAGGGTTCCTACGAGCAGTACTTC
.,TRBV14,TRBJ2-1,.,CASSQDHFGSYNEQFF,TGTGCCAGCAGCCAAGACCACTTCGGCTCCTACAATGAGCAGTTCTTC
TRBD2,TRBV28,TRBJ2-7,.,CASNSAGASYEQYF,TGTGCCAGTAACTCAGCGGGGGCTTCCTACGAGCAGTACTTC
.,TRBV3-1/TRBV3-2,TRBJ2-3,.,CASSGTYTDTQYF,TGTGCCAGCAGCGGGACTTACACAGATACGCAGTATTTT
.,TRBV2,TRBJ2-7,.,CASSGFTGNEQYF,TGTGCCAGCAGTGGATTTACAGGGAACGAGCAGTACTTC
.,TRBV18,TRBJ1-2,.,CASSPLSGFNYGYTF,TGTGCCAGCTCACCTTTATCAGGGTTCAACTATGGCTACACCTTC
.,TRBV4-1,TRBJ2-3,.,CASSHEMTGDTQYF,TGCGCCAGCAGCCATGAAATGACAGGCGATACGCAGTATTTT
.,TRBV5-6,TRBJ2-7,once,CASSLFQSGEQYF,TGTGCCAGCAGCTTGTTTCAGTCGGGCGAGCAGTACTTC
TRBD1,TRBV14,TRBJ2-1,few,CASSLRTGRYNEQFF,TGTGCCAGCAGCTTGCGGACAGGGAGATACAATGAGCAGTTCTTC
TRBD1,TRBV6-5,TRBJ1-6,few,CASNKDRAGNSPLHF,TGTGCCAGCAATAAGGACAGGGCTGGGAATTCACCCCTCCACTTT
.,TRBV28,TRBJ2-1,.,CASSSGLSGASEQFF,TGTGCCAGCAGTTCGGGGTTGTCAGGGGCGTCTGAGCAGTTCTTC
.,TRBV6-5,TRBJ2-5,.,CASSWSRGREETQYF,TGTGCCAGCAGTTGGTCAAGGGGGAGGGAAGAGACCCAGTACTTC
TRBD2,TRBV28,TRBJ2-1,few,CASRTILANIYNEQFF,TGTGCCAGCAGAACCATACTAGCGAACATTTACAATGAGCAGTTCTTC
TRBD1,TRBV5-5,TRBJ1-6,.,CASSKDRGQTYNSPLHF,TGTGCCAGCAGCAAGGACAGGGGACAAACCTATAATTCACCCCTCCACTTT
TRBD2,TRBV6-4,TRBJ2-1,.,CASSEEGRGSYNEQFF,TGTGCCAGCAGCGAGGAAGGGAGGGGATCCTACAATGAGCAGTTCTTC
TRBD2,TRBV5-5,TRBJ2-7,.,CASSFLAGNSYEQYF,TGTGCCAGCAGCTTTCTAGCGGGGAACTCCTACGAGCAGTACTTC
TRBD2,TRBV28,TRBJ2-2,.,CASSLPPLAGGLTGELFF,TGTGCCAGCAGTCTCCCCCCTCTAGCGGGAGGACTCACCGGGGAGCTGTTTTTT
TRBD2,TRBV24-1,TRBJ2-1,.,CATSERGTSHEQFF,TGTGCCACCAGTGAACGGGGGACTAGTCATGAGCAGTTCTTC
TRBD2,TRBV4-1,TRBJ2-3,.,CASSLVGGLGADTQYF,TGCGCCAGCAGCCTGGTCGGCGGACTAGGAGCGGATACGCAGTATTTT